This T cell receptor (beta chain) was sequenced for a study of T cells in Graves' hyperthyroidism and ophthalmopathy. Across the study: The authors collected peripheral blood at initial diagnosis, before any treatment. Study results and limitations: Stable hyperthyroidism and ophthalmopathy were separated using 13 V-J signatures.

From germline, CDR1 is DFQATT and CDR2 SNEGSKA (reference sequence). Trimming took 6 bases from V and 4 from J, leaving 6 bases between them. The CDR3 sequence is 10 residues long. Authors of the study amplified TCR beta CDR3 regions from RNA transcripts. HTBI primers drove first-round RT-PCR of the TCR CDR3. TCRdb passed the multiplex PCR reads through MiXCR, listing each CDR3 protein once. This table has about 380,000 distinct CDR3 sequences, 18% appearing once. Note on this clonotype: Its specificity is not known.

Ophthalmopathy patients showed a Clinical Activity Score of at least 3, NOSPECS grade of at least 4 and duration under 3 months. The rearrangement uses TRBV20-1 and TRBJ1-2; D uncertain. The origin of this receptor is a man between 18 and 29 years old with Graves' ophthalmopathy. The sample taken for sequencing was blood. The CDR3 is CSASFYGYTF. CDR3 DNA: TGCAGTGCAAGTTTCTATGGCTACACCTTC.